What follows are 26 T cell receptor beta chains derived from one specimen sequenced in a study of blood T cells in healthy people across ages. Through a sample-barcoded 5' primer and a J-beta primer mix, a second PCR was run for about 6 to 11 cycles. TCRdb re-called the 5' RACE reads through MiXCR, storing one row per CDR3 protein. The sample has about 1,400,000 distinct CDR3 sequences, 35% to 45% seen once. Sequenced material: blood. The receptors derive from a woman younger than 35 in good health.

The J gene is TRBJ1-4, the V gene TRBV6-1, with D possibly being TRBD1 (5 bases). CDR1 and CDR2 from the germline V gene are MNHNS and SASEGT. The CDR3 is 11 amino acids. V lost 11 bases and J lost 5, with 9 bases in between. The CDR3 here is CAAGGNEKLFF. Here the CDR3 DNA reads TGTGCCGCTGGGGGGAATGAAAAACTGTTTTTT.

The sample holds a few counts of this clonotype. Written as DNA, the CDR3 is TGCGCCAGCAGCTTGCCAGGTGCCGGGGAGCTGTTTTTT. Amino acids: CASSLPGAGELFF. V is TRBV5-1 and J is TRBJ2-2; no definite D call. The germline V and J ends were trimmed by 1 base and 6 bases, with 7 bases remaining between them. CDR3 length: 13 amino acids. CDR1 is SGHRS, CDR2 YFSETQ, per germline. Combining the CDR3 with reference TRBV5-1 and TRBJ2-2 gives the whole variable domain KAGVTQTPRYLIKTRGQQVTLSCSPISGHRSVSWYQQTPGQGLQFLFEYFSETQRNKGNFPGRFSGRQFSNSRSEMNVSTLELGDSALYLCASSLPGAGELFFGEGSRLTVL.

This clonotype has only a few counts. The chain combines TRBV5-6 with TRBJ2-7; TRBD1 matches 7 bases. This CDR3 is built from 17 residues. CDR1 and CDR2 (germline): SGHDT, YYEEEE. Germline trimming cut 1 base from V and 3 bases from J; bases unmatched to any gene: 13. CDR3: CASSLSRQTGENYEQYF. The CDR3 nucleotides read TGTGCCAGCAGCTTGTCCCGCCAAACAGGGGAAAACTACGAGCAGTACTTC. Combining the CDR3 with reference TRBV5-6 and TRBJ2-7 gives the whole variable domain DAGVTQSPTHLIKTRGQQVTLRCSPKSGHDTVSWYQQALGQGPQFIFQYYEEEERQRGNFPDRFSGHQFPNYSSELNVNALLLGDSALYLCASSLSRQTGENYEQYFGPGTRLTVT.

This clonotype has a handful of counts. The chain uses TRBV20-1 and TRBJ2-7, with TRBD2 matching over 15 bases. The CDR3 runs to 17 residues. Trimming removed 6 bases from V and 2 bases from J; junction bases left unmatched: 11. From germline, CDR1 is DFQATT and CDR2 SNEGSKA (reference sequence). In DNA form, the CDR3 reads TGCAGTGCATCGGGACTAGCGGGGGGCCAAAGGACCTACGAGCAGTACTTC. Encoded protein: CSASGLAGGQRTYEQYF.

Here the CDR3 DNA reads TGTGCCAGCACGCGGGGCGGGGGAGTGGTATACAATGAGCAGTTCTTC. Protein: CASTRGGGVVYNEQFF. V and J are TRBV2 and TRBJ2-1; 7 positions match TRBD2. With V trimmed by 7 bases and J by 4 bases, 13 bases remained unmatched. Germline values: CDR1 SNHLY, CDR2 FYNNEI. This CDR3 has 16 residues.

This sequence joins TRBV6-2 or TRBV6-3 and TRBJ1-5; D uncertain. The CDR3 covers 13 residues. V was trimmed by 3 bases and J by 5 bases, leaving 8 bases between them. Germline CDR1 MNHEY, CDR2 SVGEGT. Here the CDR3 reads CASSYNAHQPQHF. In DNA form, the CDR3 reads TGTGCCAGCAGTTATAACGCTCATCAGCCCCAGCATTTT.

Turning to this clonotype: At one end, the junction sequence differs from germline, possibly due to a read error. The chain has TRBV20-1 and TRBJ2-4; no clear D. Germline values: CDR1 DFQATT, CDR2 SNEGSKA (reference sequence). The CDR3 sequence is 13 residues long. CDR3 region: CGARLVAKNIQYF. In nucleotides, the CDR3 is TGCGGTGCTAGACTGGTAGCCAAAAACATTCAGTACTTC.

This clonotype was recorded only once. V usage is TRBV7-8 and J usage is TRBJ2-7; D is perhaps TRBD1 (5 bases). Trimming left V 5 bases short and J 2 bases short, with 10 bases between. Germline values: CDR1 SGHVS, CDR2 FQNEAQ. This CDR3 is 13 amino acids long. For the CDR3, the DNA is TGTGCCAGCAGCGCCAGGGTCGCCTACGAGCAGTACTTC. This encodes CASSARVAYEQYF.

The chain has TRBV12-3 or TRBV12-4 and TRBJ2-7, with 8 positions matching TRBD2. After removal of 6 bases from V and 3 bases from J, the junction contained 10 bases not matched to a gene. The CDR3 loop spans 15 amino acids. The CDR3: CASSPTSGLGYEQYF. For the CDR3, the DNA is TGTGCCAGCAGCCCTACATCGGGACTAGGCTACGAGCAGTACTTC.

This clonotype came up a few times. V usage is TRBV11-2 and J usage is TRBJ1-2; maybe TRBD1 (6 bases). The CDR3 is 15 amino acids. V dropped 1 base and J dropped 4 bases, with 13 bases sitting between them. Germline loops: CDR1 SGHAT, CDR2 FQNNGV. The DNA for the CDR3 is TGTGCCAGCAGCTTAGCGGCAGGGGAGAGCTATGGCTACACCTTC. Its protein product is CASSLAAGESYGYTF.

The V gene is TRBV4-1, the J gene TRBJ2-1; 11 bases are a match to TRBD2. The end of the DNA is better explained by TRBJ2-7, so the J call may be wrong. The CDR3 extends over 17 amino acids. Germline V lookup: CDR1 MGHRA, CDR2 YSYEKL. In DNA form, the CDR3 reads TGCGCCAGCAGCCAGTCACTAGCGGGAGCATCCTACAATGAGCAGTACTTC. Its protein is CASSQSLAGASYNEQYF.

The rearrangement joins TRBV4-1 to TRBJ1-5; 7 bases fit TRBD1. Germline V gene lookup returns CDR1 MGHRA and CDR2 YSYEKL. The CDR3 is 16 residues long. V was pared by 3 bases and J by 3 bases, with 8 bases of the junction left unmatched. CDR3 in DNA: TGCGCCAGCAGCCACGTAGGGACAGAGTTCAATCAGCCCCAGCATTTT. Protein: CASSHVGTEFNQPQHF.

The gene calls are TRBV15 and TRBJ2-4, with D perhaps given as TRBD1 or TRBD2 (5 bases each). The CDR3 sequence is 19 residues long. CDR1 LNHNV and CDR2 YYDKDF come from the germline V gene (reference sequence). V lost 3 bases, J lost 0 bases, and 21 bases lay in between. CDR3 region: CATSSPGTFPTLAKNIQYF. As DNA, the CDR3 is TGTGCCACCAGCAGTCCAGGGACCTTTCCGACCCTAGCCAAAAACATTCAGTACTTC.

This clonotype was seen a handful of times. The chain carries TRBV18 and TRBJ2-1; possible D gene TRBD2, 5 bases. The CDR3 contains 15 residues. The germline gives CDR1 KGHSH, CDR2 LQKENI. V lost 2 bases, J lost 4 bases, and 12 bases lay in between. The chain's CDR3 is CASSPTSFQYNEQFF. Here the CDR3 DNA reads TGTGCCAGCTCACCAACTAGTTTCCAATACAATGAGCAGTTCTTC.

In this sample, this clonotype turned up a few times. The genes are TRBV10-3 and TRBJ1-2, with TRBD1 as a possible D gene (6 bases). Trimming removed 6 bases from V and 2 bases from J, with 16 bases in between. There are 15 residues in the CDR3. CDR1 ENHRY and CDR2 SYGVKD come from the germline V gene. The CDR3 sequence: CAISPTGQLNYGYTF. In nucleotides, the CDR3 is TGTGCCATCAGCCCGACAGGACAACTCAACTATGGCTACACCTTC.

The sample holds many counts of this clonotype. The V call is TRBV12-3 or TRBV12-4, the J call TRBJ2-5; no reliable D call. CDR3 length: 12 residues. Trimming left V 6 bases short and J 4 bases short, with 9 bases between. Here the CDR3 reads CASRNNRETQYF. The CDR3 bases are TGTGCCAGCAGAAACAACCGAGAGACCCAGTACTTC.

Only a few counts were recorded for this clonotype. V gene TRBV6-1 combines with J gene TRBJ2-4, with D tentatively TRBD1 (6 bases). Germline CDR1 MNHNS, CDR2 SASEGT. Trimming removed 4 bases from V and 13 bases from J, with 11 bases in between. The CDR3 is made up of 11 amino acids. The CDR3 DNA reads as TGTGCCAGCAGTGGGACAGTCGGACAGTACTTC. Residues: CASSGTVGQYF.

V gene TRBV7-2 combines with J gene TRBJ1-4, with D perhaps matching TRBD1 (5 bases). Germline CDR1 reads SGHTA; CDR2 reads FQGNSA. Trimming left V 6 bases short and J 8 bases short, with 19 bases between. The CDR3 sequence is 15 residues long. In DNA form, the CDR3 reads TGTGCCAGCAGTTTATCGGCAGGGTCTGTGGAAAAACTGTTTTTT. Protein sequence: CASSLSAGSVEKLFF.

The chain links TRBV3-1 to TRBJ2-1; 11 bases are a match to TRBD2. V dropped 5 bases and J dropped 8; count of bases not matched to a gene: 8. The CDR3 loop spans 15 amino acids. Germline CDR1 is LGHDT and CDR2 is YNNKEL (reference sequence). CDR3 DNA sequence: TGTGCCAGCAGCAACCTAGCGGGAGGCTTCGATGAGCAGTTCTTC. This sequence encodes CASSNLAGGFDEQFF.

Details on this clonotype: The junction does not match germline at one end; this may be a read error. The chain combines TRBV20-1 with TRBJ2-7; D not certain. Looked up from germline, CDR1 is DFQATT and CDR2 is SNEGSKA (reference sequence). The CDR3 covers 14 residues. The CDR3 DNA reads TGCAGTGCTAGACCAGCGATACGCGCCTACGAGCAGTACTTT. Translating it yields CSARPAIRAYEQYF.

This chain links TRBV12-3 or TRBV12-4 with TRBJ2-1; D is unclear. Trimming pared 5 bases from V and 0 bases from J, leaving 14 bases between. The CDR3 loop spans 16 amino acids. Written as DNA, the CDR3 is TGTGCCAGCAGTCCGGGTCTTAAAGGCTCCTACAATGAGCAGTTCTTC. Protein product: CASSPGLKGSYNEQFF.

The chain couples TRBV5-1 to TRBJ1-5; D ambiguous. CDR1 and CDR2 (germline): SGHRS, YFSETQ. CDR3 length: 17 residues. Between the trimmed V and J ends, which lost 0 bases and 2 bases, there was a span of 15 bases. The DNA for the CDR3 is TGCGCCAGCAGCTTGGTATCGGAGGGTGCGGGCAATCAGCCCCAGCATTTT. Residues: CASSLVSEGAGNQPQHF.

Comment on this clonotype: Being one base from a much bigger clone, this may be a read error. The limits of the CDR3 on the DNA are not certain, so only TCRdb's listed CDR3 is given. J is TRBJ1-2 and V is TRBV28; the listed D gene, TRBD1, was not tested against the DNA. The CDR3 adds up to 14 amino acids, both ends counted. The germline gives CDR1 MDHEN, CDR2 SYDVKM. Here the CDR3 reads CATSPGQGVYGCTF.

This sequence joins TRBV5-1 and TRBJ2-1; D may be TRBD2 (6 bases). The CDR3 loop spans 14 amino acids. Trimming left V 0 bases short and J 13 bases short, with 17 bases between. Germline-derived CDR1 and CDR2 are SGHRS and YFSETQ. CDR3 bases: TGCGCCAGCAGCTTGGGAGTAGCGGCAGAGACCCAGTTCTTC. Translation gives CASSLGVAAETQFF.

A few counts support this clonotype. One junction end disagrees with the germline gene, perhaps due to a read error. This chain uses TRBV4-1 with TRBJ2-2; the D is unclear. This CDR3 contains 14 residues. Germline V lookup: CDR1 MGHRA, CDR2 YSYEKL. The CDR3 DNA is TGCGCCTGCAGTTTTATCGCCTCCGGAGGGGAGCTGTTTTTT. It yields the protein CACSFIASGGELFF.

This clonotype was seen only a few times. This chain links TRBV10-3 with TRBJ2-1, with TRBD1 matching 8 bases. Germline values: CDR1 ENHRY, CDR2 SYGVKD. J gave up 4 bases and V 6 bases, and 5 bases lay outside the gene matches. The CDR3 runs 14 residues. CDR3 in DNA: TGTGCCATCAGCGGGGACAGGCCGTACAATGAGCAGTTCTTC. Encoded protein: CAISGDRPYNEQFF.